The text below deals with one T cell receptor beta chain. Its antigen is still unknown. The TCR alpha and TCR beta cDNA libraries, bearing sample barcodes and UMIs, were generated by 5'RACE using constant-segment primers. TCRdb fed the 5' RACE reads into MiXCR, producing one record per CDR3 protein. Found here are 130,000 to 150,000 distinct CDR3 sequences, roughly 19% of them singletons; the top ten hold around 2%. This entry comes from a study of T-cell memory formation after mild COVID-19. The wider study: The TCR clusters were mostly specific to one donor.

General observations from the study: Pre-infection memory showed some responding clones, and this suggested that cross-reactive memory joined.

Specimen: PBMCs or a T cell subset sorted from them (not recorded which). This clonotype was obtained from an adult woman who had mild COVID-19 (a few samples of this study predate the infection). Cell type and time point are not known.

This CDR3 is CASSLDRETEQYF. The CDR3 DNA is TGTGCCAGCAGCTTAGACAGGGAGACCGAGCAGTACTTC. The chain employs TRBV7-3 and TRBJ2-7; 7 bases match TRBD1. V was clipped by 2 bases and J by 6 bases; unmatched bases: 4. The CDR3 totals 13 residues. Germline-derived CDR1 and CDR2 are SGHTA and FQGTGA.